This T cell receptor (beta chain) came from a study of blood T cell repertoires in COVID-19. In the authors' methods: Nucleated cell number was recorded as an estimate derived from reference gene primer amplification. Sequencing used immunoSEQ multiplex PCR; TCRdb keeps in-frame clones, though not all of them. D and trimming come from the DNA, and the V and J calls and clone size come from that table. The sample contains about 300,000 clones, about nine tenths of which appear only once. Each recovered donor of Cohort 3 presented with two negative PCRs, clearance, or symptom resolution. CDR3 length: 13 amino acids. Unmatched junction bases numbered 2, after V lost 4 bases and J lost 0 bases. Looked up from germline, CDR1 is GTSNPN and CDR2 is SVGIG (reference sequence).

The sequencing input was PBMCs or T cells enriched from blood (not recorded which). The TCR was taken from a woman in her 40s who had recovered from COVID-19. The J gene is TRBJ2-7, the V gene TRBV30, with TRBD1 matching over 8 bases. CDR3 DNA sequence: TGTGCCTGGAAGGGACAGGCCTCCTACGAGCAGTACTTC. Its translation is CAWKGQASYEQYF.